This T cell receptor (beta chain) was captured in a study of regulatory T cells in long-lasting Graves disease. V lost 4 bases to trimming and J lost 0 bases, with 12 bases between them. The CDR3 contains 15 residues. Germline CDR1 is MNHEY and CDR2 is SVGEGT. This clonotype was counted ten times or more. Libraries of TCR beta came from iRepertoire HTBI primers plus Arm-PCR of CDR3 regions. Each CDR3 protein is one row after TCRdb ran MiXCR on the multiplex PCR reads. The sample shows some 370,000 distinct CDR3 sequences, roughly 24% of them seen only once. The time point here: persistent/refractory GD, antithyroid drugs over 5 years with positive TRAb. Isolated PBMC RNA provided the starting material for the TCR library.

The specimen comprised peripheral blood mononuclear cells (PBMCs), sampled when the disease was refractory, from a patient treated with antithyroid drugs. This rearrangement joins TRBV6-2 or TRBV6-3 to TRBJ1-1; tentatively, D is TRBD1 (5 bases). The receptor comes from a woman in her forties with Graves disease. The CDR3 bases are TGTGCCAGCAGTTCTCCAGGGCGAATGAACACTGAAGCTTTCTTT. This encodes CASSSPGRMNTEAFF.